A selection of T cell receptor beta chains follows, all from one sample in a study of chemoradiotherapy in HPV16-positive cancers. The assay was immunoSEQ multiplex PCR, and TCRdb's table has in-frame clones only and misses some. The sample lists 55,000 to 85,000 clones; roughly 90% were seen once. The source was blood, collected from a patient who underwent chemoradiotherapy. These receptors were obtained from a human donor with HPV-associated anogenital cancer. The conserved cysteine and the conserved F or W are not part of the CDR3 here. Size tells how often a clone was seen (once, few, many) or the class of an expanded clone, and some rows leave it out.

clone_size: NA
v_call: TRBV7-9
cdr3_length: 13
j_call: TRBJ2-7
cdr3_aa: ASSSGEKNPYEQY

clone_size: NA
v_call: TRBV5-4
cdr3_length: 13
j_call: TRBJ1-4
cdr3_aa: ASSLRQDVAEKLF

clone_size: NA
v_call: TRBV30
cdr3_length: 12
j_call: TRBJ2-7
cdr3_aa: AWSTSVGLDEQY

clone_size: NA
v_call: TRBV4-1
cdr3_length: 13
j_call: TRBJ1-2
cdr3_aa: ASSQGRDRDYGYT

clone_size: NA
v_call: TRBV5-1
cdr3_length: 12
j_call: TRBJ2-1
cdr3_aa: ASSQTGVYNEQF

clone_size: NA
v_call: TRBV2
cdr3_length: 13
j_call: TRBJ2-2
cdr3_aa: ASTGGQEFTGELF

clone_size: NA
v_call: TRBV6-6
cdr3_length: 13
j_call: TRBJ2-5
cdr3_aa: ASRTGGLATGAQY

clone_size: NA
v_call: TRBV6-1
cdr3_length: 9
j_call: TRBJ1-5
cdr3_aa: ASPTVPRDI

clone_size: NA
v_call: TRBV7-3
cdr3_length: 12
j_call: TRBJ2-6
cdr3_aa: ASSLTSGANVLT

clone_size: NA
v_call: TRBV28
cdr3_length: 19
j_call: TRBJ2-3
cdr3_aa: ASSFIVFLTSGGPSTDTQY

clone_size: NA
v_call: TRBV28
cdr3_length: 11
j_call: TRBJ2-7
cdr3_aa: ASRGDSSYEQY

clone_size: NA
v_call: TRBV7-3
cdr3_length: 13
j_call: TRBJ2-2
cdr3_aa: ASSSSVSNTGELF

clone_size: NA
v_call: TRBV30
cdr3_length: 11
j_call: TRBJ1-1
cdr3_aa: AWNIMGNTEAF

clone_size: NA
v_call: TRBV10-2
cdr3_length: 11
j_call: TRBJ1-1
cdr3_aa: ASSESINTEAF

clone_size: NA
v_call: TRBV5-4
cdr3_length: 11
j_call: TRBJ1-2
cdr3_aa: ASSLDSNYGYT

clone_size: NA
v_call: TRBV5-6
cdr3_length: 10
j_call: TRBJ2-1
cdr3_aa: ASSWDSNEQF

clone_size: NA
v_call: TRBV19
cdr3_length: 14
j_call: TRBJ2-1
cdr3_aa: ASSVNGLALSNEQF

clone_size: NA
v_call: TRBV2
cdr3_length: 9
j_call: TRBJ2-7
cdr3_aa: ASSVAREQY

clone_size: NA
v_call: TRBV6-5
cdr3_length: 13
j_call: TRBJ2-2
cdr3_aa: ASSLRHQNTGELF

clone_size: NA
v_call: TRBV5-6
cdr3_length: 12
j_call: TRBJ1-2
cdr3_aa: ASSFGTDTYGYT

clone_size: NA
v_call: TRBV28
cdr3_length: 12
j_call: TRBJ1-4
cdr3_aa: ASSAGGLNEKLF

clone_size: NA
v_call: TRBV5-4
cdr3_length: 13
j_call: TRBJ2-3
cdr3_aa: ASSSVDSPSDTQY

clone_size: NA
v_call: TRBV7-9
cdr3_length: 13
j_call: TRBJ1-2
cdr3_aa: ASMVQGSPPYGYT

clone_size: NA
v_call: TRBV19
cdr3_length: 10
j_call: TRBJ1-2
cdr3_aa: ASSATLYGYT

clone_size: once
v_call: TRBV7-8
cdr3_length: 16
j_call: TRBJ1-5
cdr3_aa: ASSLGYRGKRENQPQH

clone_size: NA
v_call: TRBV5-1
cdr3_length: 13
j_call: TRBJ1-1
cdr3_aa: ASSLAQGGTTEAF

clone_size: once
v_call: TRBV7-6
cdr3_length: 13
j_call: TRBJ2-7
cdr3_aa: ASSHPGLAGDEQY

clone_size: NA
v_call: TRBV29-1
cdr3_length: 9
j_call: TRBJ2-1
cdr3_aa: SGQLNNEQF

clone_size: NA
v_call: TRBV5-4
cdr3_length: 13
j_call: TRBJ2-7
cdr3_aa: ASGLGQQTTYEQY

clone_size: NA
v_call: TRBV27
cdr3_length: 13
j_call: TRBJ2-1
cdr3_aa: ASSDRGGPYNEQF

clone_size: NA
v_call: TRBV6-5
cdr3_length: 11
j_call: TRBJ1-5
cdr3_aa: ASSYSANQPQH

clone_size: once
v_call: TRBV29-1
cdr3_length: 11
j_call: TRBJ1-3
cdr3_aa: SVAHTSGNTIY

clone_size: NA
v_call: TRBV7-7
cdr3_length: 12
j_call: TRBJ2-7
cdr3_aa: ASSPFLGSYEQY

clone_size: NA
v_call: TRBV7-9
cdr3_length: 12
j_call: TRBJ1-1
cdr3_aa: ASNRRTLNTEAF

clone_size: NA
v_call: TRBV5-4
cdr3_length: 15
j_call: TRBJ2-5
cdr3_aa: ASSMGTSGRHQETQY

clone_size: NA
v_call: TRBV6-1
cdr3_length: 12
j_call: TRBJ2-7
cdr3_aa: ASRGDGRGGEQY

clone_size: NA
v_call: TRBV21-1
cdr3_length: 15
j_call: TRBJ1-1
cdr3_aa: ASSKHVARKPNTEAF

clone_size: once
v_call: TRBV18
cdr3_length: 12
j_call: TRBJ2-1
cdr3_aa: ASSRGLAGNEQF

clone_size: NA
v_call: TRBV7-9
cdr3_length: 13
j_call: TRBJ2-1
cdr3_aa: ASSLSFDFRDGQF

clone_size: medium-sized
v_call: TRBV5-5
cdr3_length: 13
j_call: TRBJ1-6
cdr3_aa: ASSLRGTYNSPLH